This T cell receptor (beta chain) was sequenced for a study of cytomegalovirus exposure and HLA in healthy donors. The study's findings and limits: Published work reported that the classifier diagnosed cytomegalovirus status with high specificity and sensitivity.

Germline loops: CDR1 MNHEY, CDR2 SVGAGI. J lost 2 bases, V lost 2 bases, and 2 bases had no gene match. This CDR3 contains 14 residues. With respect to this clone: The antigen is unknown.

PCR amplification relied on 60 Vbeta primers (plus 13 Jbeta primers). The assay was immunoSEQ multiplex PCR, and TCRdb's table has in-frame clones only and misses some. The sample includes 85,000 to 130,000 clones, 65% to 85% seen only once; the top ten take around 2.8%. The J gene is TRBJ1-2, the V gene TRBV6-5; 7 bases are a match to TRBD1. The material sequenced was PBMCs. The sequence derives from a male donor in good health and CMV-seropositive. The CDR3: CASSYPGQNYGYTF. The DNA of the CDR3 is TGTGCCAGCAGTTACCCGGGACAGAACTATGGCTACACCTTC.